This is a list of T cell receptor beta chains from one sample in a study of graft-versus-host responses after intestinal transplantation. Profiling relied on immunoSEQ multiplex PCR, and the TCRdb table lists in-frame clones only, not all of them. The repertoire holds around 5,000 clones, with around a third as singletons. This sample comprised alloreactive CD8+ T cells from a mixed lymphocyte reaction culture, obtained before intestinal transplant. The origin of the receptors is a human patient who received an intestinal transplant. CDR3s include the opening cysteine and the closing phenylalanine or tryptophan. A D gene is named only where the DNA matches it firmly. Only some rows state a clone size, as once, few, many or a class for expanded clones.

abundance | d_gene | j_gene | v_gene | CDR3aa | CDR3nt
- | TRBD2 | TRBJ2-7 | TRBV4-1 | CASSQDPSGGYSYEQYF | TGCGCCAGCAGCCAAGACCCTAGCGGGGGCTACTCCTACGAGCAGTACTTC
medium-sized | TRBD2 | TRBJ2-7 | TRBV29-1 | CSVSGGRSYEQYF | TGCAGCGTCTCAGGCGGGAGGAGCTACGAGCAGTACTTC
few | TRBD1 | TRBJ2-3 | TRBV5-1 | CASSLDRVLPDTQYF | TGCGCCAGCAGTCTAGACAGGGTGCTGCCAGATACGCAGTATTTT
- | - | TRBJ1-1 | TRBV4-1 | CASSQVSRGSTEAFF | TGCGCCAGCAGCCAAGTCTCCAGGGGAAGCACTGAAGCTTTCTTT
few | TRBD2 | TRBJ2-7 | TRBV7-9 | CASSLAHTGLAGCEQYF | TGTGCCAGCAGCTTAGCCCACACGGGACTAGCGGGGTGCGAGCAGTACTTC
- | - | TRBJ2-7 | TRBV7-8 | CASSLEGRSSYEQYF | TGTGCCAGCAGCTTGGAGGGAAGAAGCTCCTACGAGCAGTACTTC
few | - | TRBJ2-2 | TRBV11-2 | CASSLVLHGTGELFF | TGTGCCAGCAGCTTGGTGTTGCACGGTACCGGGGAGCTGTTTTTT
medium-sized | - | TRBJ2-2 | TRBV19 | CASTDWLGAGELFF | TGTGCCAGTACCGATTGGCTAGGTGCCGGGGAGCTGTTTTTT
- | - | TRBJ2-7 | TRBV4-1 | CASSQEEDAGYEQYF | TGCGCCAGCAGCCAAGAGGAAGACGCGGGCTACGAGCAGTACTTC
few | TRBD1 | TRBJ1-6 | TRBV5-4 | CASSHRGTGAIIAYNSPLHF | TGTGCCAGCAGCCACCGTGGGACAGGGGCCATCATCGCCTATAATTCACCCCTCCACTTT
medium-sized | TRBD1 | TRBJ1-5 | TRBV19 | CASSSGTGGNQPQHF | TGTGCCAGTAGTAGCGGGACAGGGGGCAATCAGCCCCAGCATTTT
- | - | TRBJ2-7 | TRBV5-6 | CASSSYYLNEQYF | TGTGCCAGCAGCTCCTACTACTTAAACGAGCAGTACTTC
few | TRBD1 | TRBJ2-7 | TRBV7-6 | CASSYRDRPLQYF | TGTGCCAGCAGCTATCGGGACAGGCCATTGCAGTACTTC
- | TRBD2 | TRBJ2-2 | TRBV2 | CASAGGETGELFF | TGTGCCAGCGCGGGGGGAGAGACCGGGGAGCTGTTTTTT
- | TRBD1 | TRBJ2-1 | TRBV15 | CATGRDYGTGVYNEQFF | TGTGCCACCGGCAGAGATTACGGGACAGGGGTCTACAATGAGCAGTTCTTC
large | - | TRBJ2-1 | TRBV27 | CASSIQVYNEQFF | TGTGCCAGCAGTATACAGGTCTACAATGAGCAGTTCTTC